Sequencing of this T cell receptor (beta chain) was carried out in a study of PD-1 blockade in classical Hodgkin lymphoma. Findings and limits, study-wide: Complete responders had baseline diversity similar to newly diagnosed patients. Whereas CD4+ TCR diversity had risen significantly by C4D1, CD8+ TCR diversity had not.

Sequencing was performed with immunoSEQ multiplex PCR; in TCRdb, only in-frame clones are kept and a portion is missing. This table has 75,000 to 100,000 clones, 75% to 85% appearing once. In every patient, relapse followed autologous stem cell transplantation, while exposure to brentuximab vedotin differed. Complete response, partial response or progressive disease was each patient's best response. Of note for this clone: The antigen remains unidentified.

The CDR3 has 16 amino acids. The germline V and J ends were trimmed by 4 bases and 8 bases, with 24 bases remaining between them. The germline gives CDR1 SGHKS, CDR2 YYEKEE (reference sequence). The chain carries TRBV5-5 and TRBJ1-2; D remains unclear. Here the sequenced sample was peripheral blood mononuclear cells (PBMCs), taken before the second cycle of nivolumab. This receptor was taken from a human donor with classical Hodgkin lymphoma. The CDR3 loop reads CASSPGLWGGRMGYTF. CDR3 DNA sequence: TGTGCCAGCAGCCCGGGTCTCTGGGGAGGGAGGATGGGCTACACCTTC. Full variable domain (missing parts from reference TRBV5-5 and TRBJ1-2): DAGVTQSPTHLIKTRGQQVTLRCSPISGHKSVSWYQQVLGQGPQFIFQYYEKEERGRGNFPDRFSARQFPNYSSELNVNALLLGDSALYLCASSPGLWGGRMGYTFGSGTRLTVV.